The next 9 T cell receptor beta chains were all read from a single sample in a study of blood T cell repertoires in COVID-19. Profiled with immunoSEQ multiplex PCR; TCRdb holds only in-frame clones, not every one. The sample holds tens of thousands of clones, roughly 88% seen once. Sequenced: peripheral blood. These receptor sequences come from a man in his forties or fifties with COVID-19, enrolled during active disease.

This chain uses TRBV7-9 with TRBJ1-2; 7 nucleotides line up with TRBD1. CDR1 is SEHNR and CDR2 is FQNEAQ in the germline V gene (reference sequence). The CDR3 is 14 amino acids. V dropped 4 bases and J dropped 6; count of bases not matched to a gene: 8. The CDR3 coding sequence is TGTGCCAGCAGCTCAGCCGAGGGGGCAGATGGCTACACCTTC. It is translated as CASSSAEGADGYTF.

The chain carries TRBV4-1 and TRBJ2-5; D unresolved. The CDR3 is made up of 14 amino acids. V gave up 1 base and J gave up 0 bases, with 6 bases separating them. In germline, CDR1 is MGHRA, CDR2 YSYEKL. CDR3 in amino acids: CASSQVEYQETQYF. CDR3 nucleotides: TGCGCCAGCAGCCAAGTTGAGTACCAAGAGACCCAGTACTTC.

V gene TRBV19 combines with J gene TRBJ2-3; 7 bases align to TRBD2. The CDR3 is 10 amino acids. V was pared by 7 bases and J by 14 bases, with 6 bases of the junction left unmatched. Germline V gene data show CDR1 as LNHDA and CDR2 as SQIVND (reference sequence). The CDR3 nucleotides are TGTGCCAGTATTGGAGGGAGGGCGTATTTT. This translates into CASIGGRAYF.

The rearrangement links TRBV5-5 to TRBJ2-7, with TRBD1 as a possible D gene (6 bases). Germline V gene lookup returns CDR1 SGHKS and CDR2 YYEKEE (reference sequence). CDR3 length equals 14 residues. Trimming stripped 0 bases from V and 2 bases from J, with 9 bases between. The DNA of the CDR3 is TGTGCCAGCAGCTTGGATGGGGGCGCCTACGAGCAGTACTTC. It codes for CASSLDGGAYEQYF.

In its sample, this clone was seen a few times. J is TRBJ2-1 and V is TRBV19, with TRBD2 identical over 10 bases. This CDR3 has 17 amino acids. CDR1 is LNHDA and CDR2 is SQIVND in the germline V gene (reference sequence). The V gene end was trimmed by 7 bases and the J gene end by 2 bases; junction bases not matched to a gene: 11. The CDR3 region has the DNA TGTGCCAGTACCCAATCCAGACTAGCGGGTCCCTACAATGAGCAGTTCTTC. It specifies CASTQSRLAGPYNEQFF.

The chain combines TRBV7-8 with TRBJ1-5, with TRBD1 identical over 7 bases. Per germline, CDR1 SGHVS and CDR2 FQNEAQ. The junction had 4 bases not matched to a gene; V was cut back by 3 bases and J by 2 bases. CDR3 length: 15 residues. For the CDR3, the DNA is TGTGCCAGCAGCTTGCAGGGGGTCGGCAATCAGCCCCAGCATTTT. It specifies CASSLQGVGNQPQHF.

As to this clone: Within the sample, other DNA sequences also encode this same CDR3. The chain employs TRBV29-1 and TRBJ2-2; 7 bases align to TRBD1. The CDR3 is 14 amino acids. V shed 5 bases and J 1 base; nucleotides not matched to a gene: 4. Per the germline V gene, CDR1 is SQVTM and CDR2 is ANQGSEA. CDR3 DNA: TGCAGCGTTAACCGGGACAGGAACACCGGGGAGCTGTTTTTT. Translating it yields CSVNRDRNTGELFF.

This sequence joins TRBV29-1 and TRBJ2-6; D possibly corresponds to TRBD1 (8 bases). The CDR3 is 18 amino acids. The germline gives CDR1 SQVTM, CDR2 ANQGSEA. V gave up 5 bases and J gave up 0 bases, with 20 bases separating them. The CDR3 loop is CSVTGRGQASSGANVLTF. DNA of the CDR3: TGCAGCGTTACGGGGAGGGGACAGGCGAGCTCTGGGGCCAACGTCCTGACTTTC.

The chain carries TRBV2 and TRBJ2-7; 7 bases fit TRBD2. This CDR3 comprises 14 residues. Germline V gene data show CDR1 as SNHLY and CDR2 as FYNNEI. The V and J ends lost 4 bases and 4 bases, in that order; junction bases with no gene match: 7. CDR3 loop: CASSVDIAGYEQYF. The CDR3, as DNA: TGTGCCAGCAGTGTTGACATAGCGGGTTACGAGCAGTACTTC.